This T cell receptor (beta chain) was identified during a study of T cell responses to AZD1222 COVID-19 vaccine. The protocol was immunoSEQ multiplex PCR, while the TCRdb copy is restricted to in-frame clones and leaves out a portion. The table lists about 110,000 clones, around 82% of them singletons. About this clone itself: The antigen is undetermined.

General study points: Most donors were white British, females outnumbered males, and clonal diversity was possibly underestimated. Baseline seropositivity characterized only a handful of AZD1222 recipients.

The CDR3 covers 14 residues. Trimming shortened V by 0 bases and J by 7 bases, and 14 bases separated the two germline ends. CDR1 SGHRS and CDR2 YFSETQ come from the germline V gene. The sample here was peripheral blood, taken on day 0 of AZD1222 vaccination. The sequence derives from an adult in good health. J is TRBJ2-7 and V is TRBV5-1; D is perhaps TRBD1 or TRBD2 (6 bases each). CDR3 DNA: TGCGCCAGCAGCTTGGCCCTGCAGGGGAGGGAGCAGTACTTC. Its translation: CASSLALQGREQYF.